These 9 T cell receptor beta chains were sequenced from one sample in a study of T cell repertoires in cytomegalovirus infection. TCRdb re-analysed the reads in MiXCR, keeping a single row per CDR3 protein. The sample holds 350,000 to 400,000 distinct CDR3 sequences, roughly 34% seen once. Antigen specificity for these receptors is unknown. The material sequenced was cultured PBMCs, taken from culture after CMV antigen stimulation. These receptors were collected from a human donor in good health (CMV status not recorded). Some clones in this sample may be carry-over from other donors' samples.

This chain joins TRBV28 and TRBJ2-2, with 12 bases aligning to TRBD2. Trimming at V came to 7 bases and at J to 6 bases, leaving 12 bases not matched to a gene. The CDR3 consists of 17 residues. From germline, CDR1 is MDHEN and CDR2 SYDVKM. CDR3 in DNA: TGTGCCAGCACCCATGCTAGCGGGAGGGCGGCGGCCGGGGAGCTGTTTTTT. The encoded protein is CASTHASGRAAAGELFF. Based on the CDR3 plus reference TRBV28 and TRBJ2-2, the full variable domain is DVKVTQSSRYLVKRTGEKVFLECVQDMDHENMFWYRQDPGLGLRLIYFSYDVKMKEKGDIPEGYSVSREKKERFSLILESASTNQTSMYLCASTHASGRAAAGELFFGEGSRLTVL.

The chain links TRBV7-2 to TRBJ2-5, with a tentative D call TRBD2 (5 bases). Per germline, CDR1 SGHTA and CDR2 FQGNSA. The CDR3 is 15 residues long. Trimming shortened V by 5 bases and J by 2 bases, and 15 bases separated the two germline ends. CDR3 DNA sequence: TGTGCCAGCAGCGGAGGACGAGGGCCGCAAGAGACCCAGTACTTC. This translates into CASSGGRGPQETQYF.

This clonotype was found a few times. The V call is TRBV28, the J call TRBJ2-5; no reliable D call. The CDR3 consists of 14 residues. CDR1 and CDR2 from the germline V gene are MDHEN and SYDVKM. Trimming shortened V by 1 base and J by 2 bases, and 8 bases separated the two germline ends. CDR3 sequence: CASSLYAEQETQYF. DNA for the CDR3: TGTGCCAGCAGTTTATATGCGGAACAAGAGACCCAGTACTTC.

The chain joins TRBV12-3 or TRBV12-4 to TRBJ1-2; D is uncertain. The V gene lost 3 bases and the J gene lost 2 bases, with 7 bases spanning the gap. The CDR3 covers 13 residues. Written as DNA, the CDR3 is TGTGCCAGCAGTTTGATTAGCAACTATGGCTACACCTTC. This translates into CASSLISNYGYTF.

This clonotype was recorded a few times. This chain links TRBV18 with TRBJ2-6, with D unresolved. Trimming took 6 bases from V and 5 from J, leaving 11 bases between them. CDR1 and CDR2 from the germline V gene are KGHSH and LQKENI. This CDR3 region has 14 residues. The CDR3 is CASSTWGRANVLTF. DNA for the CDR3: TGTGCCAGCTCTACTTGGGGAAGGGCCAACGTCCTGACTTTC.

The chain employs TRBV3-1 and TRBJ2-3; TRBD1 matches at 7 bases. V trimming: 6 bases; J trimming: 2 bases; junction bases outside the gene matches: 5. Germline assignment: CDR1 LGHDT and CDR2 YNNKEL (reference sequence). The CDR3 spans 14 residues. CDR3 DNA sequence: TGTGCCAGCAGGTCGACAGGGATCACAGATACGCAGTATTTT. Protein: CASRSTGITDTQYF.

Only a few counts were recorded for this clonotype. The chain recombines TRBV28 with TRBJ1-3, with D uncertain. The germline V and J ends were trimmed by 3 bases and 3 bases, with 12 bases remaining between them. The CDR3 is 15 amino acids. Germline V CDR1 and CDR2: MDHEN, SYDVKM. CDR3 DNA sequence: TGTGCCAGCAGTTTTCGGAGTTTTCTTGGAAACACCATATATTTT. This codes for CASSFRSFLGNTIYF.

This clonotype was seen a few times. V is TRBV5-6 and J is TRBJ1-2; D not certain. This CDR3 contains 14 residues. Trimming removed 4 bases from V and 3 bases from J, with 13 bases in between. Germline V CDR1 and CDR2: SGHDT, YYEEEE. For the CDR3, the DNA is TGTGCCAGCAGCCCTGAAACAGAATACTATGGCTACACCTTC. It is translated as CASSPETEYYGYTF.

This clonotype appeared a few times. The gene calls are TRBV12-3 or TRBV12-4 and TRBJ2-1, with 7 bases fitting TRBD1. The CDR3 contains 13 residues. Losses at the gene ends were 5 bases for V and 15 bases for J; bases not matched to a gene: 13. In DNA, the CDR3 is TGTGCCAGCAGTCCCAGTCGGGACAGCACGACGTTCTTC. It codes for CASSPSRDSTTFF.